Below, one T cell receptor beta chain is given with its context. The V and J ends lost 1 base and 8 bases respectively, with 9 bases between them. The CDR3 has 13 amino acids. In germline, CDR1 is SGHVS, CDR2 FQNEAQ. The sample originates from a study of blood T cell repertoires in COVID-19. Study details: Both acute and convalescent COVID-19 samples were obtained from the United States, Italy and Spain. T cells, B-cell-depleted T cells, or PBMCs provided the cDNA or gDNA that served as material.

In the study's own analysis: Reference gene primer amplification yielded estimated nucleated cell counts. The table came from immunoSEQ multiplex PCR; TCRdb's copy has only in-frame clones and leaves some out. Clonal size and the V and J genes are those of that table, whereas D and trimming came from the DNA. This table holds 130,000 or so clones, over 75% found once. The source of this sequence is a woman aged 70-85 years with acute or convalescent COVID-19. The material sequenced was peripheral blood. The V and J genes are TRBV7-8 and TRBJ2-1; a possible D gene is TRBD1 (5 bases). The CDR3 region has the DNA TGTGCCAGCAGCTTAGTGGGGCGCGATGAGCAGTTCTTC. Protein: CASSLVGRDEQFF.